What follows is one T cell receptor (beta chain) and its context. Its antigen is unknown. This sample is drawn from a study of type 1 regulatory T cells. Overall study: T-allo10 is an in vitro-generated, Tr1-enriched CD4 T cell product specific for alloantigen.

Germline V gene lookup returns CDR1 SGDLS and CDR2 YYNGEE. There are 16 residues in the CDR3. V shed 4 bases and J 7 bases; nucleotides not matched to a gene: 10. MiXCR, run by TCRdb on the reads, gives a single entry per CDR3 protein. The repertoire includes some 22,000 distinct CDR3 sequences, over 60% of them detected once, and around an eighth sits in the top ten. Sequenced sample: cultured T cells, either the whole culture or a sorted T cell fraction (not recorded which). As for subset: Tr1-enriched cell product generated in vitro against host alloantigens. The receptor was isolated from a human donor in good health. The chain joins TRBV9 to TRBJ2-2; the match to TRBD1 covers 10 bases. CDR3 bases: TGTGCCAGCAGCCCCAGACAGGGGGCGCGTCTCGGGGAGCTGTTTTTT. Its translation is CASSPRQGARLGELFF.